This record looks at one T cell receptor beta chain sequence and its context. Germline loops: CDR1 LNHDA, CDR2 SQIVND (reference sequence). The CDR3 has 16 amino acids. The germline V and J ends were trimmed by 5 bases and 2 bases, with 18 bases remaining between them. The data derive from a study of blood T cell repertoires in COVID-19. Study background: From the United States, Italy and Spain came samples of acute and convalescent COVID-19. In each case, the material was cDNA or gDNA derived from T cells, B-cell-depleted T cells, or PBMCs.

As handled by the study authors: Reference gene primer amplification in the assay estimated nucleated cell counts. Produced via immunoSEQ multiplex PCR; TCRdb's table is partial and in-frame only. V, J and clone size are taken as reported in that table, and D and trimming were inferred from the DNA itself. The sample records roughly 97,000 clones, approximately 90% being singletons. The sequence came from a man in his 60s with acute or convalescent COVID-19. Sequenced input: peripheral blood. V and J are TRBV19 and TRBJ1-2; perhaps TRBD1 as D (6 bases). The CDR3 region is CASSQPVGQSNYGYTF. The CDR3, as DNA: TGTGCCAGTAGTCAACCCGTAGGACAGAGCAACTATGGCTACACCTTC. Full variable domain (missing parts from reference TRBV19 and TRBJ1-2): DGGITQSPKYLFRKEGQNVTLSCEQNLNHDAMYWYRQDPGQGLRLIYYSQIVNDFQKGDIAEGYSVSREKKESFPLTVTSAQKNPTAFYLCASSQPVGQSNYGYTFGSGTRLTVV.